The sequence of this TCR beta chain was determined in a study of CD4+ T cells in melanoma. Assay: immunoSEQ multiplex PCR; the TCRdb copy retains only in-frame clones and omits some. The data contain roughly 120,000 clones, 80% to 95% of them singletons. Findings and limits, study-wide: CD8+ T cell, macrophage and B cell function reportedly correlated with neoantigen-specific CD4+ T cells. Diverse differentiation states were reported for melanoma neoantigen-specific CD4+ T cells.

In the case of this clone: The antigen is unknown.

The CDR3 runs to 19 residues. The J gene is TRBJ1-5, the V gene TRBV21-1; the D call in the table, TRBD1, was not verified against the DNA. TRBV21-1 is flagged as a pseudogene. The sample taken for sequencing was peripheral blood. The sequence was obtained from a human donor with melanoma. DNA for the CDR3: TGTGCCAGCAGCAAAGACCCGGGACAGGGCCCCGATAGCAATCAGCCCCAGCATTTT. It codes for CASSKDPGQGPDSNQPQHF.